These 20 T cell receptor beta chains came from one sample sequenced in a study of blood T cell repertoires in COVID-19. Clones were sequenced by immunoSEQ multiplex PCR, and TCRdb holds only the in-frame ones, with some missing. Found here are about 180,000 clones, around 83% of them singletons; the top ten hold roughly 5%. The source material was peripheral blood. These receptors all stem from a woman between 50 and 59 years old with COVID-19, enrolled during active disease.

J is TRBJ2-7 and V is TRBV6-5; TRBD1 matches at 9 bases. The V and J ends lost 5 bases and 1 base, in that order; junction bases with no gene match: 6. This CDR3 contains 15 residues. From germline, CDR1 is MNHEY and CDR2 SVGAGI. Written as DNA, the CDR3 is TGTGCCAGCAGTCCCGGGACAGGGCTATCCTACGAGCAGTACTTC. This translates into CASSPGTGLSYEQYF.

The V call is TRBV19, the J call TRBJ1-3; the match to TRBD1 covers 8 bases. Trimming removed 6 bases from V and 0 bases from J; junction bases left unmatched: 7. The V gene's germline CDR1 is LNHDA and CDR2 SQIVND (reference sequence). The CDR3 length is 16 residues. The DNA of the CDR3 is TGTGCCAGTAGGGGAAAAGGGACAGGCTCTGGAAACACCATATATTTT. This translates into CASRGKGTGSGNTIYF.

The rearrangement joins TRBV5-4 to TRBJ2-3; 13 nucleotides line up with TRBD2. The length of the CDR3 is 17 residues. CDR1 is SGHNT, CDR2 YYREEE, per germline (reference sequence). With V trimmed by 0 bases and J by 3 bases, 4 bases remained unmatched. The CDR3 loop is CASSLELAGGLTDTQYF. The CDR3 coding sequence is TGTGCCAGCAGCTTGGAACTAGCGGGGGGGCTTACAGATACGCAGTATTTT.

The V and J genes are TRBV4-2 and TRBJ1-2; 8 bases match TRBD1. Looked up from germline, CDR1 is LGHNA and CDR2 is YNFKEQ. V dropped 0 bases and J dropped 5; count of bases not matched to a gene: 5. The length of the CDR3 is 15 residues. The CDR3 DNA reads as TGTGCCAGCAGCCAAGAGCAGGGGGCAGGGTATGGCTACACCTTC. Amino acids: CASSQEQGAGYGYTF.

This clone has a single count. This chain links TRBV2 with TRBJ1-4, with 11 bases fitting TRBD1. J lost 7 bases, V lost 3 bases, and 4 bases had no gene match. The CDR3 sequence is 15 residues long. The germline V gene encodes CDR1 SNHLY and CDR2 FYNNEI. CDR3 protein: CASSDSGTGGEKLFF. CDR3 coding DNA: TGTGCCAGCAGTGATAGCGGGACAGGGGGTGAAAAACTGTTTTTT.

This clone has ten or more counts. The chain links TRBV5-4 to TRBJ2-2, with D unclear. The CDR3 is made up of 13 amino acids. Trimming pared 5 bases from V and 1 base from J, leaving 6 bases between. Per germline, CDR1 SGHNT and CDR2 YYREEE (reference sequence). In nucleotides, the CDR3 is TGTGCCAGCAGTCTAGGGAACACCGGGGAGCTGTTTTTT. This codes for CASSLGNTGELFF.

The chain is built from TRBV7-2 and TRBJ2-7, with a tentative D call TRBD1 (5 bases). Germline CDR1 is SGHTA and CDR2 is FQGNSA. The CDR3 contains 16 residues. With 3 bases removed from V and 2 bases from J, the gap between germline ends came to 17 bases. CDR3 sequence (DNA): TGTGCCAGCAGCTTGAGTACGCAGGGTTTCGCCTACGAGCAGTACTTC. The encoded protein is CASSLSTQGFAYEQYF. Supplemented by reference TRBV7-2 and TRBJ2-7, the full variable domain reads GAGVSQSPSNKVTEKGKDVELRCDPISGHTALYWYRQSLGQGLEFLIYFQGNSAPDKSGLPSDRFSAERTGGSVSTLTIQRTQQEDSAVYLCASSLSTQGFAYEQYFGPGTRLTVT.

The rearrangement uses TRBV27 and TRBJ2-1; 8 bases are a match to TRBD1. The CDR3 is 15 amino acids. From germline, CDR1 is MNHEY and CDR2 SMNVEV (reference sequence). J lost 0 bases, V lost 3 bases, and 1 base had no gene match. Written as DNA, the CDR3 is TGTGCCAGCAGTTTTGGGACAGGCTCCTACAATGAGCAGTTCTTC. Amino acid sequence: CASSFGTGSYNEQFF.

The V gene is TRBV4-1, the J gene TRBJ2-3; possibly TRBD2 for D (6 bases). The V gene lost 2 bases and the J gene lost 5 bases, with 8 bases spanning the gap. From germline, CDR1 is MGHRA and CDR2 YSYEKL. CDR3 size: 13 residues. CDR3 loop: CASSQPEGDTQYF. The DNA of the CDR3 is TGCGCCAGCAGCCAACCGGAGGGAGATACGCAGTATTTT.

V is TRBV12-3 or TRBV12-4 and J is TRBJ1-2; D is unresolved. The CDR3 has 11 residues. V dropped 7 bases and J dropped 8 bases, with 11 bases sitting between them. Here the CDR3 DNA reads TGTGCCAGCACCCTCACCGGGGGCTACACCTTC. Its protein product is CASTLTGGYTF.

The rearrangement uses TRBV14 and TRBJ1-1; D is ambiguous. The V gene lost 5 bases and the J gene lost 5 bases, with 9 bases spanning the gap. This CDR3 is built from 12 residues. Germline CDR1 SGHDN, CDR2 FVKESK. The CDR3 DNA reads TGTGCCAGCAGCAAGGCGCGGACTGAAGCTTTCTTT. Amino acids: CASSKARTEAFF. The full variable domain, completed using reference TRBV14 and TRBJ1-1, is EAGVTQFPSHSVIEKGQTVTLRCDPISGHDNLYWYRRVMGKEIKFLLHFVKESKQDESGMPNNRFLAERTGGTYSTLKVQPAELEDSGVYFCASSKARTEAFFGQGTRLTVV.

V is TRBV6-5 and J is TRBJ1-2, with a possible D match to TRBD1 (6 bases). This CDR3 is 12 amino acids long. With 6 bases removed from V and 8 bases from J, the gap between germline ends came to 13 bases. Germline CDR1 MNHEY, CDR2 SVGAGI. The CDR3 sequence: CASRAQGGGYTF. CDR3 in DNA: TGTGCCAGCAGAGCACAGGGAGGGGGCTACACCTTC.

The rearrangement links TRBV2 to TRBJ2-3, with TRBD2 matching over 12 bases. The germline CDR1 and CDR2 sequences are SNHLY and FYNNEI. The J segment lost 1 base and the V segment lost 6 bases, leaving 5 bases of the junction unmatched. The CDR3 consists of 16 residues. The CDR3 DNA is TGTGCCAGCAGGGCTAGCGGGGGGGTTGGCACAGATACGCAGTATTTT. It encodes CASRASGGVGTDTQYF.

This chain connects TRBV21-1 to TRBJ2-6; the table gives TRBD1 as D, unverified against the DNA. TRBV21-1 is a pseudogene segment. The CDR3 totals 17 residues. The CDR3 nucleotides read TGTGCCAGCAGCAAAGGGACAGGGAGCTCTGGGGCCAACGTCCTGACTTTC. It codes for CASSKGTGSSGANVLTF.

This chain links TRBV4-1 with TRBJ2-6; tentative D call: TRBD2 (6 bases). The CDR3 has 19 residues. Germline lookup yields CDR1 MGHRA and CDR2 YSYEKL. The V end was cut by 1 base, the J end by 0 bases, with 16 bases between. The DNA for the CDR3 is TGCGCCAGCAGCCAAGTAACGGGGGATGGGACCTCTGGGGCCAACGTCCTGACTTTC. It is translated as CASSQVTGDGTSGANVLTF.

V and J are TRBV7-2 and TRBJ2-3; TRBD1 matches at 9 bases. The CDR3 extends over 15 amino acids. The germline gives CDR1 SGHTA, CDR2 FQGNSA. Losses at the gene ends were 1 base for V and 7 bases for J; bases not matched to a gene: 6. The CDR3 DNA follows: TGTGCCAGCAGCTTAGGTTGGGACAGGGTCTATACGCAGTATTTT. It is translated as CASSLGWDRVYTQYF. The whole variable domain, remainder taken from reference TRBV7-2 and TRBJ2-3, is GAGVSQSPSNKVTEKGKDVELRCDPISGHTALYWYRQSLGQGLEFLIYFQGNSAPDKSGLPSDRFSAERTGGSVSTLTIQRTQQEDSAVYLCASSLGWDRVYTQYFGPGTRLTVL.

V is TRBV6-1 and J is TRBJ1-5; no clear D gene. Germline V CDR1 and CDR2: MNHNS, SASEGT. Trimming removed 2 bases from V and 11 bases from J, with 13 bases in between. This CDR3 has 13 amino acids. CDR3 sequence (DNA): TGTGCCAGCAGTGAAAGCGGGCTGCCGGCCCAGCATTTT. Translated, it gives CASSESGLPAQHF.

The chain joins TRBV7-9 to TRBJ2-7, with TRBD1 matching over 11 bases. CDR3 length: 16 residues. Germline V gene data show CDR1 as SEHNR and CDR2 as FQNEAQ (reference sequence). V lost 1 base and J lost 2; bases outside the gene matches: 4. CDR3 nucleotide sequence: TGTGCCAGCAGCTTAGACGCGGGACAGGGGGCCTACGAGCAGTACTTC. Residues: CASSLDAGQGAYEQYF.

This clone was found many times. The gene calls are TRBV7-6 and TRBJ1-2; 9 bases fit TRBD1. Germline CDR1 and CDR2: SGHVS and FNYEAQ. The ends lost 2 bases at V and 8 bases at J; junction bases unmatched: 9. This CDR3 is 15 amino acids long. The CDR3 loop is CASSLTSGTGRGYTF. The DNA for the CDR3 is TGTGCCAGCAGCTTAACGTCCGGGACAGGGAGGGGCTACACCTTC. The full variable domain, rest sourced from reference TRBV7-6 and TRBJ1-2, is GAGVSQSPRYKVTKRGQDVALRCDPISGHVSLYWYRQALGQGPEFLTYFNYEAQQDKSGLPNDRFSAERPEGSISTLTIQRTEQRDSAMYRCASSLTSGTGRGYTFGSGTRLTVV.

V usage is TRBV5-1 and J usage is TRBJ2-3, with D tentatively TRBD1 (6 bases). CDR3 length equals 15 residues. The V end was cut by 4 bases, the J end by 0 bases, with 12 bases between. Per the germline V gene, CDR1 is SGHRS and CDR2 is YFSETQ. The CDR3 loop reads CASSHQGLSTDTQYF. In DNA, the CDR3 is TGCGCCAGCAGCCACCAGGGGCTTAGCACAGATACGCAGTATTTT.